A selection of T cell receptor beta chains follows, all from one sample in a study of T cell responses to AZD1222 COVID-19 vaccine. This table comes from immunoSEQ multiplex PCR, and its TCRdb copy is limited to in-frame clones, with some not included. Of 150,000 to 170,000 clones in the sample, 85% to 90% were seen once. The source was peripheral blood, collected on day 0 of MenACWY control vaccination. The source is an adult in good health. CDR3s include the opening cysteine and the closing phenylalanine or tryptophan. A D gene is named only where the DNA matches it firmly. Clone sizes are given selectively: once, few, many, or a class where the clone is expanded.

J gene: TRBJ2-7
clone size: once
D gene: .
CDR3 length: 14
V gene: TRBV21-1
CDR3 protein: CASSKGRRVPEQYF
CDR3 DNA: TGTGCCAGCAGCAAAGGACGACGAGTCCCCGAGCAGTACTTC

J gene: TRBJ1-5
clone size: .
D gene: TRBD1
CDR3 length: 13
V gene: TRBV6-5
CDR3 protein: CASGDRDNQPQHF
CDR3 DNA: TGTGCCAGCGGGGACAGGGACAATCAGCCCCAGCATTTT

J gene: TRBJ2-5
clone size: .
D gene: TRBD2
CDR3 length: 15
V gene: TRBV18
CDR3 protein: CASSPPGLDLETQYF
CDR3 DNA: TGTGCCAGCTCACCACCGGGACTAGATTTGGAGACCCAGTACTTC

J gene: TRBJ2-2
clone size: .
D gene: TRBD1
CDR3 length: 15
V gene: TRBV19
CDR3 protein: CASSIGTDNTGELFF
CDR3 DNA: TGTGCCAGTAGTATCGGGACAGATAACACCGGGGAGCTGTTTTTT

J gene: TRBJ2-3
clone size: .
D gene: .
CDR3 length: 18
V gene: TRBV27
CDR3 protein: CASSSDRGGTSSTDTQYF
CDR3 DNA: TGTGCCAGCAGTTCGGACCGAGGGGGGACCTCTAGCACAGATACGCAGTATTTT

J gene: TRBJ1-2
clone size: .
D gene: .
CDR3 length: 15
V gene: TRBV3-1/TRBV3-2
CDR3 protein: CASSQETQGVYGYTF
CDR3 DNA: TGTGCCAGCAGCCAAGAGACCCAGGGAGTCTATGGCTACACCTTC

J gene: TRBJ1-6
clone size: .
D gene: TRBD1
CDR3 length: 15
V gene: TRBV9
CDR3 protein: CASSVARGGNSPLHF
CDR3 DNA: TGTGCCAGCAGCGTCGCCAGGGGGGGGAATTCACCCCTCCACTTT

J gene: TRBJ2-1
clone size: .
D gene: TRBD2
CDR3 length: 16
V gene: TRBV6-1
CDR3 protein: CASSGRGTSGYNEQFF
CDR3 DNA: TGTGCCAGCAGTGGGAGAGGGACTAGCGGATACAATGAGCAGTTCTTC

J gene: TRBJ2-7
clone size: .
D gene: TRBD2
CDR3 length: 16
V gene: TRBV7-2
CDR3 protein: CASSLAQLAGVYEQYF
CDR3 DNA: TGTGCCAGCAGCTTAGCGCAACTAGCGGGAGTCTACGAGCAGTACTTC

J gene: TRBJ1-1
clone size: .
D gene: .
CDR3 length: 16
V gene: TRBV10-2
CDR3 protein: CASSVVDGLGSSEAFF
CDR3 DNA: TGCGCCAGCAGTGTGGTCGATGGGTTGGGGTCTTCTGAAGCTTTCTTT

J gene: TRBJ1-1
clone size: .
D gene: .
CDR3 length: 16
V gene: TRBV5-5
CDR3 protein: CASSPSNPTVSTEAFF
CDR3 DNA: TGTGCCAGCAGCCCCTCGAATCCGACGGTTTCCACTGAAGCTTTCTTT

J gene: TRBJ2-5
clone size: .
D gene: .
CDR3 length: 12
V gene: TRBV14
CDR3 protein: CASSVSQETQYF
CDR3 DNA: TGTGCCAGCAGCGTCAGCCAAGAGACCCAGTACTTC

J gene: TRBJ1-2
clone size: .
D gene: TRBD1
CDR3 length: 14
V gene: TRBV4-2
CDR3 protein: CASSQGDREDGYTF
CDR3 DNA: TGTGCCAGCAGCCAAGGGGACAGGGAGGATGGCTACACCTTC

J gene: TRBJ1-2
clone size: .
D gene: .
CDR3 length: 13
V gene: TRBV3-1/TRBV3-2
CDR3 protein: CASSQREIGGYTF
CDR3 DNA: TGTGCCAGCAGCCAGAGGGAGATCGGGGGCTACACCTTC

J gene: TRBJ2-5
clone size: .
D gene: TRBD2
CDR3 length: 17
V gene: TRBV5-8
CDR3 protein: CASSLAPSGTIQETQYF
CDR3 DNA: TGTGCCAGCAGCTTGGCCCCTAGCGGGACCATCCAAGAGACCCAGTACTTC

J gene: TRBJ1-1
clone size: .
D gene: .
CDR3 length: 14
V gene: TRBV6-5
CDR3 protein: CASARGRVNTEAFF
CDR3 DNA: TGTGCCAGCGCGAGGGGCAGGGTGAACACTGAAGCTTTCTTT

J gene: TRBJ1-5
clone size: .
D gene: .
CDR3 length: 13
V gene: TRBV6-5
CDR3 protein: CASSLGDLQPQHF
CDR3 DNA: TGTGCCAGCAGTCTGGGTGATCTTCAGCCCCAGCATTTT

J gene: TRBJ1-5
clone size: .
D gene: TRBD1
CDR3 length: 13
V gene: TRBV6-2/TRBV6-3
CDR3 protein: CASSWTGGQPQHF
CDR3 DNA: TGTGCCAGCAGTTGGACAGGGGGTCAGCCCCAGCATTTT

J gene: TRBJ1-3
clone size: .
D gene: .
CDR3 length: 15
V gene: TRBV5-1
CDR3 protein: CASRLGPDSGNTIYF
CDR3 DNA: TGCGCCAGCAGATTAGGACCAGATTCTGGAAACACCATATATTTT

J gene: TRBJ1-2
clone size: .
D gene: .
CDR3 length: 13
V gene: TRBV2
CDR3 protein: CASSGPQGQGYTF
CDR3 DNA: TGTGCCAGCAGTGGCCCCCAGGGTCAAGGCTACACCTTC

J gene: TRBJ1-2
clone size: .
D gene: .
CDR3 length: 14
V gene: TRBV28
CDR3 protein: CASTEISTNYGYTF
CDR3 DNA: TGTGCCAGCACCGAGATAAGTACGAACTATGGCTACACCTTC

J gene: TRBJ1-2
clone size: .
D gene: .
CDR3 length: 15
V gene: TRBV4-3
CDR3 protein: CASSQDRYWGGSYTF
CDR3 DNA: TGCGCCAGCAGCCAAGATAGATATTGGGGGGGGAGCTACACCTTC

J gene: TRBJ1-5
clone size: .
D gene: .
CDR3 length: 14
V gene: TRBV2
CDR3 protein: CASSEAMGIQPQHF
CDR3 DNA: TGTGCCAGCAGTGAAGCCATGGGGATTCAGCCCCAGCATTTT

J gene: TRBJ1-4
clone size: .
D gene: .
CDR3 length: 15
V gene: TRBV9
CDR3 protein: CASSVGTNAFEKLFF
CDR3 DNA: TGTGCCAGCAGCGTAGGTACAAATGCCTTTGAAAAACTGTTTTTT

J gene: TRBJ2-7
clone size: .
D gene: .
CDR3 length: 17
V gene: TRBV4-1
CDR3 protein: CASSQVQVASDLYEQYF
CDR3 DNA: TGCGCCAGCAGCCAAGTGCAGGTTGCCTCGGACTTGTACGAGCAGTACTTC

J gene: TRBJ2-7
clone size: .
D gene: TRBD2
CDR3 length: 14
V gene: TRBV11-2
CDR3 protein: CASSLAGGAYEQYF
CDR3 DNA: TGTGCCAGCAGCCTAGCGGGGGGTGCCTACGAGCAGTACTTC

J gene: TRBJ1-1
clone size: .
D gene: .
CDR3 length: 15
V gene: TRBV19
CDR3 protein: CASINPGGGRTEAFF
CDR3 DNA: TGTGCCAGTATCAACCCCGGGGGGGGAAGGACTGAAGCTTTCTTT

J gene: TRBJ1-5
clone size: .
D gene: .
CDR3 length: 14
V gene: TRBV10-3
CDR3 protein: CAINPGPSNQPQHF
CDR3 DNA: TGTGCCATCAATCCGGGACCTAGCAATCAGCCCCAGCATTTT

J gene: TRBJ1-4
clone size: .
D gene: .
CDR3 length: 14
V gene: TRBV6-5
CDR3 protein: CASRPGITNEKLFF
CDR3 DNA: TGTGCCAGCAGGCCAGGGATAACTAATGAAAAACTGTTTTTT

J gene: TRBJ1-1
clone size: .
D gene: TRBD1
CDR3 length: 14
V gene: TRBV18
CDR3 protein: CASSLDRGRGEAFF
CDR3 DNA: TGTGCCAGCTCCCTAGACAGGGGGAGGGGTGAAGCTTTCTTT

J gene: TRBJ2-1
clone size: once
D gene: TRBD2
CDR3 length: 16
V gene: TRBV11-3
CDR3 protein: CASSSGGSGRYNEQFF
CDR3 DNA: TGTGCCAGCAGCTCGGGGGGTAGTGGGAGATACAATGAGCAGTTCTTC

J gene: TRBJ1-1
clone size: .
D gene: .
CDR3 length: 12
V gene: TRBV28
CDR3 protein: CASSLPTGMAFF
CDR3 DNA: TGTGCCAGCAGTTTACCGACGGGTATGGCTTTCTTT

J gene: TRBJ2-7
clone size: few
D gene: .
CDR3 length: 12
V gene: TRBV2
CDR3 protein: CASSPSAYEQYF
CDR3 DNA: TGTGCCAGCAGTCCCTCGGCATACGAGCAGTACTTC

J gene: TRBJ1-2
clone size: .
D gene: .
CDR3 length: 15
V gene: TRBV2
CDR3 protein: CASRGLGGANYGYTF
CDR3 DNA: TGTGCCAGCAGAGGATTGGGAGGGGCGAACTATGGCTACACCTTC

J gene: TRBJ2-5
clone size: .
D gene: TRBD2
CDR3 length: 19
V gene: TRBV28
CDR3 protein: CASSGEFRPSGGRQETQYF
CDR3 DNA: TGTGCCAGCAGCGGGGAGTTTAGGCCTAGCGGGGGTCGTCAAGAGACCCAGTACTTC

J gene: TRBJ1-5
clone size: .
D gene: .
CDR3 length: 13
V gene: TRBV7-2
CDR3 protein: CASSLRFGQPQHF
CDR3 DNA: TGTGCCAGCAGCTTAAGATTCGGTCAGCCCCAGCATTTT

J gene: TRBJ2-1
clone size: .
D gene: TRBD1
CDR3 length: 16
V gene: TRBV15
CDR3 protein: CATRGSGGASYNEQFF
CDR3 DNA: TGTGCCACCAGAGGTTCAGGGGGCGCCTCCTACAATGAGCAGTTCTTC

J gene: TRBJ2-2
clone size: .
D gene: TRBD1
CDR3 length: 18
V gene: TRBV11-3
CDR3 protein: CASSYTLPGQGNTGELFF
CDR3 DNA: TGTGCCAGCAGCTACACCCTCCCGGGACAGGGGAACACCGGGGAGCTGTTTTTT

J gene: TRBJ1-1
clone size: once
D gene: .
CDR3 length: 14
V gene: TRBV19
CDR3 protein: CASSIKRGNTEAFF
CDR3 DNA: TGTGCCAGTAGTATCAAGCGGGGGAACACTGAAGCTTTCTTT

J gene: TRBJ1-5
clone size: .
D gene: .
CDR3 length: 15
V gene: TRBV30
CDR3 protein: CAWRPARVGNQPQHF
CDR3 DNA: TGTGCCTGGAGGCCGGCCCGAGTTGGCAATCAGCCCCAGCATTTT

J gene: TRBJ2-7
clone size: .
D gene: .
CDR3 length: 14
V gene: TRBV19
CDR3 protein: CASSIAGTSYEQYF
CDR3 DNA: TGTGCCAGTAGTATAGCGGGCACCTCCTACGAGCAGTACTTC

J gene: TRBJ2-3
clone size: .
D gene: TRBD2
CDR3 length: 16
V gene: TRBV7-8
CDR3 protein: CASSSIRTSGGNTQYF
CDR3 DNA: TGTGCCAGCAGCTCAATTAGGACTAGCGGGGGTAATACGCAGTATTTT

J gene: TRBJ2-7
clone size: .
D gene: TRBD2
CDR3 length: 14
V gene: TRBV10-3
CDR3 protein: CAISSSGSSYEQYF
CDR3 DNA: TGTGCCATCAGTTCGAGCGGGAGCTCCTACGAGCAGTACTTC

J gene: TRBJ2-5
clone size: .
D gene: .
CDR3 length: 15
V gene: TRBV6-2/TRBV6-3
CDR3 protein: CASSYSTGYQETQYF
CDR3 DNA: TGTGCCAGCAGTTATTCAACAGGGTACCAAGAGACCCAGTACTTC

J gene: TRBJ2-7
clone size: once
D gene: .
CDR3 length: 15
V gene: TRBV9
CDR3 protein: CASSVAGLSNYEQYF
CDR3 DNA: TGTGCCAGCAGCGTAGCGGGACTCTCTAACTACGAGCAGTACTTC

J gene: TRBJ1-1
clone size: few
D gene: .
CDR3 length: 13
V gene: TRBV6-2/TRBV6-3
CDR3 protein: CASSYVPRTEAFF
CDR3 DNA: TGTGCCAGCAGTTACGTGCCCCGCACTGAAGCTTTCTTT

J gene: TRBJ1-4
clone size: .
D gene: .
CDR3 length: 14
V gene: TRBV3-1/TRBV3-2
CDR3 protein: CASSHRTEGGKLFF
CDR3 DNA: TGTGCCAGCAGCCACAGGACAGAGGGGGGGAAACTGTTTTTT

J gene: TRBJ1-4
clone size: .
D gene: .
CDR3 length: 16
V gene: TRBV2
CDR3 protein: CASSAGDGTLNEKLFF
CDR3 DNA: TGTGCCAGCAGCGCGGGAGATGGAACGTTAAATGAAAAACTGTTTTTT